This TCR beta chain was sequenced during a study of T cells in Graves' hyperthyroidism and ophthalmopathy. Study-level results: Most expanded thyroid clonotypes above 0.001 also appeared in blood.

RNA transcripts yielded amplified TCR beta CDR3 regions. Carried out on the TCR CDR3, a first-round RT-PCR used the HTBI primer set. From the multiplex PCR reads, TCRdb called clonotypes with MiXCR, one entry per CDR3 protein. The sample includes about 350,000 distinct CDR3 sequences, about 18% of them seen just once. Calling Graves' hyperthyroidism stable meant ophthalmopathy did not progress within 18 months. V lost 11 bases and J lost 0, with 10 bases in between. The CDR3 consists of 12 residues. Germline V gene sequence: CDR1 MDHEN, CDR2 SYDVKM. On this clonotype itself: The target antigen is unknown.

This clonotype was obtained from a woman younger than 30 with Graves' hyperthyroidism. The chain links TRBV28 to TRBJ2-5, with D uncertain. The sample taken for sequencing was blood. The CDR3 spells CAAGPNQETQYF. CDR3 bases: TGTGCCGCAGGACCCAACCAAGAGACCCAGTACTTC. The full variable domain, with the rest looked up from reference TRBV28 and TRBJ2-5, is DVKVTQSSRYLVKRTGEKVFLECVQDMDHENMFWYRQDPGLGLRLIYFSYDVKMKEKGDIPEGYSVSREKKERFSLILESASTNQTSMYLCAAGPNQETQYFGPGTRLLVL.